The 11 T cell receptor beta chains below come from one sample, sequenced in a study of shared clonotypes between healthy human individuals. Assay: immunoSEQ multiplex PCR; the TCRdb copy retains only in-frame clones and omits some. The sample lists fewer than 2.5 million clones, 80% to 95% occurring once. Sequenced: naive CD4+ T cells from PBMCs. Subset given: CD45RA+ positively selected. These receptors all come from a man aged 18 to 29 in good health. Some clones in this sample may be carry-over from other donors' samples.

This clone was observed a single time. This sequence joins TRBV5-1 and TRBJ1-2; 12 nucleotides align to TRBD1. With 3 bases clipped from V and 3 bases from J, the junction kept 9 bases outside the gene matches. Germline V gene data show CDR1 as SGHRS and CDR2 as YFSETQ. The length of the CDR3 is 17 residues. DNA of the CDR3: TGCGCCAGCAGCTGGTTGGGACAGGGGGCGGCTGACTATGGCTACACCTTC. It yields the protein CASSWLGQGAADYGYTF.

This chain connects TRBV11-3 to TRBJ2-7, with a possible D match to TRBD1 (5 bases). The CDR3 covers 15 residues. V was pared by 1 base and J by 3 bases, with 13 bases between. The V gene's germline CDR1 is SGHNT and CDR2 YENEEA. The CDR3 loop is CASSLALGVGYEQYF. CDR3 bases: TGTGCCAGCAGCTTAGCCCTAGGGGTTGGCTACGAGCAGTACTTC. The full variable domain, rest sourced from reference TRBV11-3 and TRBJ2-7, is EAGVVQSPRYKIIEKKQPVAFWCNPISGHNTLYWYLQNLGQGPELLIRYENEEAVDDSQLPKDRFSAERLKGVDSTLKIQPAELGDSAVYLCASSLALGVGYEQYFGPGTRLTVT.

The rearrangement uses TRBV27 and TRBJ2-1, with D hard to call. CDR1 MNHEY and CDR2 SMNVEV come from the germline V gene (reference sequence). V lost 4 bases and J lost 7, with 11 bases in between. The CDR3 extends over 13 amino acids. The CDR3 DNA follows: TGTGCCAGCAGTTGGTCTATTCTGAATGAGCAGTTCTTC. This sequence encodes CASSWSILNEQFF.

In this sample, this clone turned up once. The chain uses TRBV11-2 and TRBJ2-1, with D unresolved. The CDR3 is 14 amino acids. The germline V gene encodes CDR1 SGHAT and CDR2 FQNNGV. Trimming removed 5 bases from V and 3 bases from J, with 11 bases in between. The CDR3 loop reads CASSRGPGYNEQFF. The CDR3 nucleotides are TGTGCCAGCAGCCGAGGCCCCGGCTACAATGAGCAGTTCTTC.

This CDR3 is CASSPPGWNQPQHF. CDR3 sequence (DNA): TGTGCCAGCAGCCCCCCCGGGTGGAATCAGCCCCAGCATTTT. This chain links TRBV5-5 with TRBJ1-5; D call uncertain. With 4 bases removed from V and 4 bases from J, the gap between germline ends came to 12 bases. Germline V gene lookup returns CDR1 SGHKS and CDR2 YYEKEE (reference sequence). This CDR3 is built from 14 residues.

The chain employs TRBV14 and TRBJ2-1, with 9 bases lining up with TRBD2. Unmatched junction bases numbered 16, after V lost 1 base and J lost 9 bases. CDR3 size: 18 residues. CDR1 and CDR2 from the germline V gene are SGHDN and FVKESK. CDR3 loop: CASSQAGPLSGRIGEQFF. The CDR3 bases are TGTGCCAGCAGCCAAGCCGGGCCTCTGAGCGGGAGGATCGGTGAGCAGTTCTTC.

This clone has only a few counts. The sample has other DNA sequences that encode this CDR3 too. V usage is TRBV9 and J usage is TRBJ2-7, with 9 bases aligning to TRBD1. V lost 2 bases and J lost 3; bases outside the gene matches: 3. The CDR3 consists of 14 residues. CDR1 is SGDLS and CDR2 is YYNGEE in the germline V gene. The CDR3 DNA sequence: TGTGCCAGCAGCGTGGGGGACAGGGACTACGAGCAGTACTTC. It is translated as CASSVGDRDYEQYF. The full variable domain, in which reference TRBV9 and TRBJ2-7 provide the parts outside the CDR3, is DSGVTQTPKHLITATGQRVTLRCSPRSGDLSVYWYQQSLDQGLQFLIQYYNGEERAKGNILERFSAQQFPDLHSELNLSSLELGDSALYFCASSVGDRDYEQYFGPGTRLTVT.

V and J are TRBV19 and TRBJ2-3; D call uncertain. The length of the CDR3 is 15 residues. CDR1 is LNHDA and CDR2 is SQIVND in the germline V gene (reference sequence). Trimming removed 2 bases from V and 1 base from J, with 10 bases in between. The CDR3 sequence is CASSIQGLGTDTQYF. DNA for the CDR3: TGTGCCAGTAGTATACAAGGTCTCGGCACAGATACGCAGTATTTT.

CDR3 sequence reads: CASSIGLGRGANVLTF. Written as DNA, the CDR3 is TGTGCCAGTAGTATAGGCCTTGGCAGAGGGGCCAACGTCCTGACTTTC. V gene TRBV19 combines with J gene TRBJ2-6; D not certain. With 1 base removed from V and 4 bases from J, the gap between germline ends came to 11 bases. CDR3 length: 16 amino acids. Germline CDR1 and CDR2: LNHDA and SQIVND (reference sequence).

V gene TRBV6-5 combines with J gene TRBJ2-3; D perhaps matches TRBD1 (5 bases). Germline values: CDR1 MNHEY, CDR2 SVGAGI. V gave up 0 bases and J gave up 0 bases, with 10 bases separating them. The CDR3 length is 16 residues. The CDR3 DNA is TGTGCCAGCAGTTACTCTAGAGACAGCAGCACAGATACGCAGTATTTT. This translates into CASSYSRDSSTDTQYF.

V usage is TRBV11-2 and J usage is TRBJ1-4, with D possibly being TRBD1 (5 bases). V shed 5 bases and J shed 4 bases, with 14 bases lying between them. The CDR3 has 15 residues. CDR1 and CDR2 from the germline V gene are SGHAT and FQNNGV. Written as DNA, the CDR3 is TGTGCCAGCAGCCCACGACAGTACGATAATGAAAAACTGTTTTTT. Protein: CASSPRQYDNEKLFF.